The clone carrying this T cell receptor beta chain was seen at least ten times. The sample belongs to a study of T cells in Graves' hyperthyroidism and ophthalmopathy. PBMCs were sourced from roughly 9.3 ml fresh peripheral blood. V lost 6 bases, J lost 5 bases, and 19 bases lay in between. The CDR3 consists of 15 residues. The germline CDR1 and CDR2 sequences are LNHDA and SQIVND (reference sequence). Template material for amplifying TCR beta CDR3 regions consisted of RNA transcripts. With the HTBI primer set, the TCR CDR3 went through a first round of RT-PCR. TCRdb recomputed calls from the multiplex PCR reads with MiXCR, one row per CDR3 protein. The table records some 460,000 distinct CDR3 sequences, 15% to 17% of them present only once.

The source material was blood. This chain uses TRBV19 with TRBJ1-1, with D uncertain. The receptor comes from a woman aged 18-35 years with Graves' hyperthyroidism. The CDR3 sequence: CASSPGGWGRTEAFF. For the CDR3, the DNA is TGTGCCAGTAGCCCGGGTGGGTGGGGTCGGACTGAAGCTTTCTTT.